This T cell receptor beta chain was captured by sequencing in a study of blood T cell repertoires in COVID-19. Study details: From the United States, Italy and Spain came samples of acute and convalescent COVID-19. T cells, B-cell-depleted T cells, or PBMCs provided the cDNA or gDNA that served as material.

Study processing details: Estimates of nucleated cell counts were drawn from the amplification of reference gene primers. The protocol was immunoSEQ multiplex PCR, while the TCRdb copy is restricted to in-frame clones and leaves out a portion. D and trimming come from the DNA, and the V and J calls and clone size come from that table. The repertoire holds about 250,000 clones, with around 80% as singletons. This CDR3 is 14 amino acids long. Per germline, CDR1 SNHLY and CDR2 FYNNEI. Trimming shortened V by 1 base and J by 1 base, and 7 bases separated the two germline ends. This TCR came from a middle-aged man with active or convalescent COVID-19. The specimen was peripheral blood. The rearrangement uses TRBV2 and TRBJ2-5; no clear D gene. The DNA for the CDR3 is TGTGCCAGCAGTGAAGGTGGCAGCCAAGAGACCCAGTACTTC. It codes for CASSEGGSQETQYF. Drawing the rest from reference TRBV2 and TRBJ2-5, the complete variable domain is EPEVTQTPSHQVTQMGQEVILRCVPISNHLYFYWYRQILGQKVEFLVSFYNNEISEKSEIFDDQFSVERPDGSNFTLKIRSTKLEDSAMYFCASSEGGSQETQYFGPGTRLLVL.